Shown below are 24 T cell receptor beta chains from a single sample sequenced in a study of PD-L1 blockade in urothelial cancer (dated by TCRdb to 2015 to 2018). The library was obtained by the immunoSEQ multiplex PCR assay. As stored in TCRdb, this immuneACCESS dataset retains in-frame rearrangements with V and J assigned. A fraction of the clones does not appear; measured against another copy, unresolved V genes explain less than half of the discrepancy, and the remainder lacks a known reason. In all, the sample holds fewer than 45,000 clones, and approximately 80% of those were seen once. The ten top clones hold 6.8% of the sample. The label giving this sample's time point can be read as: pretreatment peripheral blood. Sequences were derived from PBMCs, sampled around atezolizumab (anti-PD-L1) treatment. All receptors come from a man aged 60 to 75 with urothelial cancer.

V is TRBV5-1 and J is TRBJ1-2; the D gene is possibly TRBD1 (5 bases). The V and J ends lost 2 bases and 0 bases respectively, with 11 bases between them. This CDR3 spans 15 amino acids. Germline V gene sequence: CDR1 SGHRS, CDR2 YFSETQ. CDR3 residues: CASSLGVSANYGYTF. Here the CDR3 DNA reads TGCGCCAGCAGCTTAGGGGTTTCTGCTAACTATGGCTACACCTTC. The full variable domain, completed using reference TRBV5-1 and TRBJ1-2, is KAGVTQTPRYLIKTRGQQVTLSCSPISGHRSVSWYQQTPGQGLQFLFEYFSETQRNKGNFPGRFSGRQFSNSRSEMNVSTLELGDSALYLCASSLGVSANYGYTFGSGTRLTVV.

This chain uses TRBV21-1 with TRBJ1-5; the table gives TRBD1 as D, unverified against the DNA. TRBV21-1 counts as a pseudogene. CDR3 size: 17 residues. For the CDR3, the DNA is TGTGCCAGCAGCCGCAGGGCAGCCCGAGTCTGTAATCAGCCCCAGCATTTT. As protein: CASSRRAARVCNQPQHF.

The chain recombines TRBV28 with TRBJ2-7, with D possibly matching TRBD2 (7 bases). This CDR3 comprises 14 residues. V shed 10 bases and J shed 4 bases, with 20 bases lying between them. Germline V gene sequence: CDR1 MDHEN, CDR2 SYDVKM. The CDR3 nucleotides read TGTGCCACCGGGGGGCAGGGAGGAGGGTACGAGCAGTACTTC. It codes for CATGGQGGGYEQYF.

The chain recombines TRBV18 with TRBJ1-3; the D gene is possibly TRBD1 (5 bases). The length of the CDR3 is 15 residues. Trimming left V 0 bases short and J 4 bases short, with 10 bases between. The germline V gene has CDR1 KGHSH and CDR2 LQKENI. The CDR3 region has the DNA TGTGCCAGCTCACCACCAGGGGCAAGCGGAAACACCATATATTTT. Protein product: CASSPPGASGNTIYF.

The chain uses TRBV7-2 and TRBJ1-5; TRBD1 matches 12 bases. CDR1 is SGHTA, CDR2 FQGNSA, per germline. The CDR3 contains 16 residues. The V gene end was trimmed by 0 bases and the J gene end by 6 bases; junction bases not matched to a gene: 3. The CDR3: CASSLAGQGAGQPQHF. In DNA, the CDR3 is TGTGCCAGCAGCTTAGCGGGACAGGGGGCAGGTCAGCCCCAGCATTTT. The variable domain in full, with the rest retrieved from reference TRBV7-2 and TRBJ1-5, is GAGVSQSPSNKVTEKGKDVELRCDPISGHTALYWYRQSLGQGLEFLIYFQGNSAPDKSGLPSDRFSAERTGGSVSTLTIQRTQQEDSAVYLCASSLAGQGAGQPQHFGDGTRLSIL.

CDR3 DNA: TGTGGCCACCAACACACCCGACGCTGGTGGACAGGAGAATACTTC. This translates into CGHQHTRRWWTGEYF. The V and J genes are TRBV4-2 and TRBJ2-5, with 7 positions matching TRBD1. Germline values: CDR1 LGHNA, CDR2 YNFKEQ. The CDR3 totals 15 residues.

The genes are TRBV28 and TRBJ2-5, with 7 positions matching TRBD1. The CDR3 is made up of 14 amino acids. Germline V gene data show CDR1 as MDHEN and CDR2 as SYDVKM. The trim removed 10 bases at V and 5 bases at J, leaving 13 bases unmatched. The CDR3 sequence: CAIVGDRERETQYF. The CDR3 DNA is TGTGCCATTGTCGGAGACAGGGAACGGGAGACCCAGTACTTC.

This clone is deemed medium-sized. This chain connects TRBV25-1 to TRBJ1-1; D not certain. This CDR3 contains 11 residues. V was shortened by 5 bases and J by 4 bases, with 5 bases between the two germline ends. Germline V gene sequence: CDR1 MGHDK, CDR2 SYGVNS. The CDR3 DNA is TGTGCCAGCAGTCGGGGCACTGAAGCTTTCTTT. Amino acids: CASSRGTEAFF.

This chain uses TRBV5-1 with TRBJ2-3; 8 bases match TRBD1. The CDR3 covers 18 residues. Germline V gene sequence: CDR1 SGHRS, CDR2 YFSETQ. Trimming at V came to 0 bases and at J to 6 bases, leaving 15 bases not matched to a gene. The CDR3 sequence is CASSLATGAPGGRDTQYF. The CDR3 bases are TGCGCCAGCAGCTTGGCGACAGGGGCCCCCGGGGGCCGGGATACGCAGTATTTT.

This clone occurred once. The chain couples TRBV10-3 to TRBJ1-6; 10 bases map to TRBD1. CDR1 and CDR2 (germline): ENHRY, SYGVKD. V shed 4 bases and J 9 bases; nucleotides not matched to a gene: 3. The CDR3 has 14 amino acids. The CDR3 DNA follows: TGTGCCATCAGTGGGGGACAGGGGCTTTCACCCCTCCACTTT. This gives the protein CAISGGQGLSPLHF.

The V call is TRBV28, the J call TRBJ1-5, with D hard to call. Trimming took off 2 bases at V and 7 bases at J, with 18 bases between the two ends. Germline V gene sequence: CDR1 MDHEN, CDR2 SYDVKM. This CDR3 comprises 16 residues. Here the CDR3 DNA reads TGTGCCAGCAGTTTAAGTCGTGGCAGTACGAAACAGCCCCAGCATTTT. Translation gives CASSLSRGSTKQPQHF.

The chain couples TRBV18 to TRBJ2-5, with TRBD1 identical over 11 bases. This CDR3 is 15 amino acids long. Germline trimming cut 2 bases from V and 4 bases from J; bases unmatched to any gene: 3. CDR1 KGHSH and CDR2 LQKENI come from the germline V gene. The CDR3 DNA is TGTGCCAGCTCACCAGCCGGGACAGGGGGAGAGACCCAGTACTTC. Protein: CASSPAGTGGETQYF.

The chain employs TRBV5-6 and TRBJ2-7; 10 positions agree with TRBD2. Germline CDR1 and CDR2: SGHDT and YYEEEE. The CDR3 loop spans 16 amino acids. V lost 3 bases and J lost 0; bases outside the gene matches: 6. The CDR3 DNA sequence: TGTGCCAGCAGCTCGGGACTAGCGACTAGCTCCTACGAGCAGTACTTC. Its translation: CASSSGLATSSYEQYF.

The chain joins TRBV28 to TRBJ1-2; no firm D call. CDR1 is MDHEN and CDR2 is SYDVKM in the germline V gene. V was shortened by 2 bases and J by 6 bases, with 4 bases between the two germline ends. This CDR3 is built from 11 residues. This CDR3 reads CASSLRDGYTF. The CDR3 coding sequence is TGTGCCAGCAGTTTACGGGATGGCTACACCTTC.

The V and J genes are TRBV5-1 and TRBJ1-1; D uncertain. CDR3 length equals 13 residues. Per germline, CDR1 SGHRS and CDR2 YFSETQ. V was cut by 1 base and J by 1 base, with 5 bases left in between. The CDR3 bases are TGCGCCAGCAGCTTGTGGCAGAACACTGAAGCTTTCTTT. Protein sequence: CASSLWQNTEAFF.

The chain combines TRBV28 with TRBJ2-5; TRBD2 agrees at 11 bases. This CDR3 has 20 residues. V was clipped by 2 bases and J by 1 base; unmatched bases: 15. Germline V gives CDR1 MDHEN, CDR2 SYDVKM. The CDR3 region is CASSLPPRLAGGYSQETQYF. In nucleotides, the CDR3 is TGTGCCAGCAGTTTACCGCCTCGGCTAGCGGGGGGATACTCCCAAGAGACCCAGTACTTC. The full variable domain, in which reference TRBV28 and TRBJ2-5 provide the parts outside the CDR3, is DVKVTQSSRYLVKRTGEKVFLECVQDMDHENMFWYRQDPGLGLRLIYFSYDVKMKEKGDIPEGYSVSREKKERFSLILESASTNQTSMYLCASSLPPRLAGGYSQETQYFGPGTRLLVL.

The chain recombines TRBV30 with TRBJ2-3; 7 positions match TRBD1. The J segment lost 5 bases and the V segment lost 2 bases, leaving 4 bases of the junction unmatched. The CDR3 covers 13 residues. The V gene's germline CDR1 is GTSNPN and CDR2 SVGIG (reference sequence). The CDR3 sequence: CAWSNNRGDTQYF. CDR3 nucleotides: TGTGCCTGGAGTAACAACAGGGGAGATACGCAGTATTTT. Based on the CDR3 plus reference TRBV30 and TRBJ2-3, the full variable domain is SQTIHQWPATLVQPVGSPLSLECTVEGTSNPNLYWYRQAAGRGLQLLFYSVGIGQISSEVPQNLSASRPQDRQFILSSKKLLLSDSGFYLCAWSNNRGDTQYFGPGTRLTVL.

Sample share makes this clone large (0.1 to 1%). This chain connects TRBV5-6 to TRBJ1-4; D gene unclear. V was trimmed by 2 bases and J by 7 bases, leaving 15 bases between them. Germline CDR1 is SGHDT and CDR2 is YYEEEE. The CDR3 is 15 residues long. The CDR3 loop is CASSLNALGREKLFF. In DNA form, the CDR3 reads TGTGCCAGCAGCTTAAACGCTCTTGGGCGTGAAAAACTGTTTTTT.

The chain employs TRBV25-1 and TRBJ1-6; D unclear. This CDR3 is built from 12 residues. Germline assignment: CDR1 MGHDK and CDR2 SYGVNS. V lost 3 bases to trimming and J lost 7 bases, with 4 bases between them. The CDR3 DNA sequence: TGTGCCAGCAGTGATACAAATTCACCCCTCCACTTT. This codes for CASSDTNSPLHF.

This chain links TRBV18 with TRBJ1-5; weak D call: TRBD1 (5 bases). CDR1 and CDR2 (germline): KGHSH, LQKENI. V was trimmed by 3 bases and J by 9 bases, leaving 12 bases between them. The CDR3 length is 13 residues. CDR3 region: CASSPSTDRPQHF. The CDR3 DNA sequence: TGTGCCAGCTCACCCTCGACAGACCGGCCCCAGCATTTT.

This chain uses TRBV4-1 with TRBJ1-6; D remains unclear. Germline CDR1 reads MGHRA; CDR2 reads YSYEKL. V lost 6 bases, J lost 2 bases, and 23 bases lay in between. This CDR3 contains 19 residues. For the CDR3, the DNA is TGCGCCAGCAGTCCCTACCCAGCCGGGGAGTTCGCCTATAATTCACCCCTCCACTTT. Translated: CASSPYPAGEFAYNSPLHF.

V and J are TRBV6-1 and TRBJ2-7, with D possibly matching TRBD1 (6 bases). This CDR3 spans 16 amino acids. Deletions cut 0 bases from V and 4 bases from J, with 16 bases between. Germline-derived CDR1 and CDR2 are MNHNS and SASEGT. For the CDR3, the DNA is TGTGCCAGCAGTGAAGCGCTGATGGGGGCTGGGTACGAGCAGTACTTC. Translated, it gives CASSEALMGAGYEQYF.

The V call is TRBV11-1, the J call TRBJ1-6; TRBD1 matches 7 bases. The CDR3 spans 13 residues. In germline, CDR1 is SGHAT, CDR2 FQDESV (reference sequence). V shed 5 bases, J shed 8 bases, and the junction held 3 bases outside the gene matches. The CDR3 DNA sequence: TGTGCCAGCAGCGTTACAGGGGATTCACCCCTCCACTTT. Translation gives CASSVTGDSPLHF.

V is TRBV28 and J is TRBJ1-2; TRBD1 is a possible D gene (6 bases). Germline loops: CDR1 MDHEN, CDR2 SYDVKM. The CDR3 has 11 amino acids. The V gene lost 6 bases and the J gene lost 12 bases, with 14 bases spanning the gap. Written as DNA, the CDR3 is TGTGCCAGCAGCCTAGGGGGAAGGGACACCTTC. Its translation: CASSLGGRDTF.